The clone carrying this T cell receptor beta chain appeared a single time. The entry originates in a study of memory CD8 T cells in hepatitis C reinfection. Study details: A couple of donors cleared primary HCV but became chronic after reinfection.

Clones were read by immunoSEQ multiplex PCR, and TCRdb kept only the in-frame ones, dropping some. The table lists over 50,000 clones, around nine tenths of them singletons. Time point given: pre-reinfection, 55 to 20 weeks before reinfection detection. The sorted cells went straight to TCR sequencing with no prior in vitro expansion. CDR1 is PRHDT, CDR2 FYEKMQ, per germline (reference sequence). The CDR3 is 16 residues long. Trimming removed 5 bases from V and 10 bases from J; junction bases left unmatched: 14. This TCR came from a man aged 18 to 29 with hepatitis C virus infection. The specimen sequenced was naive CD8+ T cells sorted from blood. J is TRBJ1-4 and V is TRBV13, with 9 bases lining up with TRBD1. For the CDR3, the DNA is TGTGCCAGCAGCCCCGCGGGACAGGGAGAGGTTGGAAAACTGTTTTTT. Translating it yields CASSPAGQGEVGKLFF. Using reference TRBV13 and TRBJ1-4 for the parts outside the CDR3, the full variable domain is AAGVIQSPRHLIKEKRETATLKCYPIPRHDTVYWYQQGPGQDPQFLISFYEKMQSDKGSIPDRFSAQQFSDYHSELNMSSLELGDSALYFCASSPAGQGEVGKLFFGSGTQLSVL.